These 8 T cell receptor beta chains were sequenced from one sample in a study of T cells in Graves' hyperthyroidism and ophthalmopathy (dated by TCRdb to 2018 to 2020). Preparation of the library involved multiplex PCR. Sequencing was performed on an Illumina HiSeq 2000. TCR beta CDR3 regions were amplified from RNA transcripts. The TCR CDR3 was subjected to a first round of RT-PCR using the HTBI primer set and the Qiagen OneStep RT-PCR kit. The public reads were run again by TCRdb, first through fastp at Q25 and then through MiXCR, and only productive beta chains were kept. Under each unique CDR3 protein, matching rows form one entry showing the most common genes and DNA. The sample has about 500,000 distinct CDR3 sequences on record, 15% to 20% of them singletons. About 29% of the sample is in the top ten clones. Sequenced material: blood. These receptors came from a woman aged 25 to 39 with Graves' ophthalmopathy.

This clonotype was counted a few times. The CDR3 coding sequence is TGTGCCAGCAGCTCATCTCAATACGAGCAGTACTTC. Translation gives CASSSSQYEQYF. The genes are TRBV7-9 and TRBJ2-7; D gene unclear. V lost 4 bases, J lost 4 bases, and 8 bases lay in between. This CDR3 is 12 amino acids long. Germline V gene lookup returns CDR1 SEHNR and CDR2 FQNEAQ (reference sequence).

This clonotype has ten or more counts. This chain connects TRBV19 to TRBJ2-1; 11 nucleotides match TRBD2. Germline assignment: CDR1 LNHDA and CDR2 SQIVND (reference sequence). This CDR3 is built from 17 residues. After removal of 3 bases from V and 5 bases from J, the junction contained 9 bases not matched to a gene. The CDR3 DNA reads as TGTGCCAGTAGTATCGAATTAGCGGGAGGGTTCCACAATGAGCAGTTCTTC. Translating gives CASSIELAGGFHNEQFF.

This clonotype was counted a few times. The J gene is TRBJ2-5, the V gene TRBV9, with 13 bases lining up with TRBD2. There are 16 residues in the CDR3. Germline values: CDR1 SGDLS, CDR2 YYNGEE. The ends lost 2 bases at V and 3 bases at J; junction bases unmatched: 4. The CDR3 is CASSVGLAGIEETQYF. DNA of the CDR3: TGTGCCAGCAGCGTGGGACTAGCGGGGATAGAAGAGACCCAGTACTTC.

This clonotype was detected once. Given a much more abundant clone one base away, this may be a read error. V gene TRBV7-2 combines with J gene TRBJ2-7; 12 nucleotides agree with TRBD2. Looked up from germline, CDR1 is SGHTA and CDR2 is FQGNSA. There are 15 residues in the CDR3. V trimming: 1 base; J trimming: 7 bases; junction bases outside the gene matches: 5. The CDR3: CASSLGTSGIGEQYF. The CDR3 coding sequence is TGTGCCAGCAGCTTAGGGACTAGCGGGATCGGTGAGCAGTACTTC.

The sample holds many counts of this clonotype. This may stem from a read error, because a much larger clone lies one nucleotide away. This chain connects TRBV28 to TRBJ2-2; TRBD2 matches 8 bases. The CDR3 extends over 15 amino acids. The V gene's germline CDR1 is MDHEN and CDR2 SYDVKM. CDR3 in DNA: TGTGCCAGCAGTTTCTCGGGAGGGAACTCCGGGGAGCTGTTTTTT. Translation gives CASSFSGGNSGELFF.

Concerning this clonotype: A single base separates this from a much larger clone, so it may be a read error. V gene TRBV7-9 combines with J gene TRBJ1-1; tentatively, D is TRBD1 (6 bases). This CDR3 is 13 amino acids long. V was clipped by 0 bases and J by 6 bases, with 8 bases between them. Germline loops: CDR1 SEHNR, CDR2 FQNEAQ (reference sequence). The CDR3 loop reads CASSLAQGPEAFF. Written as DNA, the CDR3 is TGTGCCAGCAGCTTAGCGCAGGGGCCTGAAGCTTTCTTT.

Many counts were recorded for this clonotype. This rearrangement joins TRBV18 to TRBJ2-5, with 8 positions matching TRBD2. V gave up 0 bases and J gave up 5 bases; unmatched junction bases: 8. Germline CDR1 reads KGHSH; CDR2 reads LQKENI. The CDR3 has 16 amino acids. The CDR3 spells CASSPPVGRATETQYF. The CDR3 DNA reads TGTGCCAGCTCACCACCAGTCGGGAGGGCCACGGAGACCCAGTACTTC.

This clonotype was picked up many times. V usage is TRBV20-1 and J usage is TRBJ2-3; D may be TRBD1 (6 bases). The CDR3 extends over 13 amino acids. The germline gives CDR1 DFQATT, CDR2 SNEGSKA (reference sequence). V was clipped by 0 bases and J by 3 bases, with 7 bases between them. CDR3 residues: CSARDQGTDTQYF. The CDR3 DNA sequence: TGCAGTGCTAGAGATCAGGGGACAGATACGCAGTATTTT.